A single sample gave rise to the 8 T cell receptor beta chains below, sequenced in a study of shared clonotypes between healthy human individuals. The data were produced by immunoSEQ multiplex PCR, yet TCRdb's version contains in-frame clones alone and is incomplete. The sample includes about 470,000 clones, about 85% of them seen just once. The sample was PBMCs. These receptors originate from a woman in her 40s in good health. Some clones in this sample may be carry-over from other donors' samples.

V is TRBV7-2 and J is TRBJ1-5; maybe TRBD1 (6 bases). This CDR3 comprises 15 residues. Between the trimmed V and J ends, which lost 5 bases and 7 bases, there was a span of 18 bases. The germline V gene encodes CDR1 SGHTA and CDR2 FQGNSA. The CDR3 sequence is CASSRAPTGTQPQHF. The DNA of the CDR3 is TGTGCCAGCAGCCGGGCCCCCACAGGGACCCAGCCCCAGCATTTT.

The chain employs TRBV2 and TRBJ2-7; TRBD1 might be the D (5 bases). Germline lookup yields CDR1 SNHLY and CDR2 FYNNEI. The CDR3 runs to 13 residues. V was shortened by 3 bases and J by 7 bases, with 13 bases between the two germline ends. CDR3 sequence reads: CASSDGRVREQYF. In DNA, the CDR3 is TGTGCCAGCAGTGACGGCAGGGTGAGGGAGCAGTACTTC.

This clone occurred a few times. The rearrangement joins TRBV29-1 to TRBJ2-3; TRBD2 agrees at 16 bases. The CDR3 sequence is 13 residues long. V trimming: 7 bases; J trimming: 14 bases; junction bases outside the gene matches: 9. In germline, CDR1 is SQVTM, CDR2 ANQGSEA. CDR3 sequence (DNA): TGCAGCGCAAGGGGACTAGCGGGAGGGTATCTGTATTTT. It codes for CSARGLAGGYLYF.

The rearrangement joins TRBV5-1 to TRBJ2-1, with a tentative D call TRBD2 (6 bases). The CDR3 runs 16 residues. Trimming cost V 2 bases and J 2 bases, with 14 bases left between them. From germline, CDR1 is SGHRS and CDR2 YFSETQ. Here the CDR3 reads CASSFASGRPYNEQFF. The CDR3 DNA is TGCGCCAGCAGCTTCGCGAGCGGGCGGCCCTACAATGAGCAGTTCTTC. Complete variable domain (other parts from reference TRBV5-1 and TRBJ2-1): KAGVTQTPRYLIKTRGQQVTLSCSPISGHRSVSWYQQTPGQGLQFLFEYFSETQRNKGNFPGRFSGRQFSNSRSEMNVSTLELGDSALYLCASSFASGRPYNEQFFGPGTRLTVL.

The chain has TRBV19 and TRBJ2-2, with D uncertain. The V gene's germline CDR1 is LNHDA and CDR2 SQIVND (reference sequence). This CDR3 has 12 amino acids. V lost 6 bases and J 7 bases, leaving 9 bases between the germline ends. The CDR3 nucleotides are TGTGCCAGTAGCCTTACGGGCGGGGAGCTGTTTTTT. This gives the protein CASSLTGGELFF.

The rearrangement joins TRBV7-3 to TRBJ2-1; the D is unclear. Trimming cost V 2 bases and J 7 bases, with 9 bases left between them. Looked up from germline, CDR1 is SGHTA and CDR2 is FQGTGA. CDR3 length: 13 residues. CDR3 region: CASSLRSENEQFF. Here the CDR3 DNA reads TGTGCCAGCAGCTTACGGTCTGAGAATGAGCAGTTCTTC.

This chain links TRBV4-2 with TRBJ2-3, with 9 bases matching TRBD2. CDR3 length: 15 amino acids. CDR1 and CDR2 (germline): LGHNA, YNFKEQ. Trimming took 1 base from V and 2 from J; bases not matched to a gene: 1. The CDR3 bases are TGTGCCAGCAGCCAAGCTAGCGGGGTCACAGATACGCAGTATTTT. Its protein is CASSQASGVTDTQYF.

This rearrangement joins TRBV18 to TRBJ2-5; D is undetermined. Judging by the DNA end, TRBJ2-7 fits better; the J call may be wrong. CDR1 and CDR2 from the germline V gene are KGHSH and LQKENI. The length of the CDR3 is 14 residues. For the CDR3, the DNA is TGTGCCAGCTCTTCTCTAAGCAAGGGCTACGAGCAGTACTTC. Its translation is CASSSLSKGYEQYF.